This record looks at one T cell receptor (beta chain) sequence and its context. This specimen comes from a study of T-cell memory formation after mild COVID-19. About the research overall: There were largely donor-specific TCR clusters.

Germline loops: CDR1 LGHDT, CDR2 YNNKEL (reference sequence). CDR3 length: 17 residues. V was trimmed by 0 bases and J by 9 bases, leaving 20 bases between them. TCRdb called the 5' RACE reads again in MiXCR, with one record for every CDR3 protein. The table lists hundreds of thousands of distinct CDR3 sequences, around 25% of them singletons. The rearrangement joins TRBV3-1 to TRBJ2-2; D possibly corresponds to TRBD2 (6 bases). Sequencing was performed on PBMCs or a T cell subset sorted from them (not recorded which). The sequence came from an adult woman who had mild COVID-19 (a few samples of this study predate the infection). Cell type and time point are not known. This CDR3 is CASSQDLGGLKNRELFF. For the CDR3, the DNA is TGTGCCAGCAGCCAAGACCTCGGGGGACTCAAGAACAGGGAGCTGTTTTTT. The variable domain in full, completed from reference TRBV3-1 and TRBJ2-2, reads DTAVSQTPKYLVTQMGNDKSIKCEQNLGHDTMYWYKQDSKKFLKIMFSYNNKELIINETVPNRFSPKSPDKAHLNLHINSLELGDSAVYFCASSQDLGGLKNRELFFGEGSRLTVL.